A selection of T cell receptor beta chains follows, all from one sample in a study of cytomegalovirus exposure and HLA in healthy donors. Sequenced by immunoSEQ multiplex PCR; TCRdb stores in-frame clones only, minus some. Among around 60,000 clones listed, roughly 80% were seen once. The specimen sequenced was PBMCs. These receptors were collected from a woman between 40 and 55 years old in good health and CMV-seropositive. Each CDR3 is given with its conserved first and last residue. The D gene is left open where the match is weak. Clone sizes are given selectively: once, few, many, or a class where the clone is expanded.

CDR3,V,size,J,D
CASSAQQGNEQYF,TRBV27,.,TRBJ2-7,.
CASSVNWRGGSEQYF,TRBV9,.,TRBJ2-7,TRBD2
CASSLQDRGAGNTIYF,TRBV7-2,once,TRBJ1-3,TRBD1
CASYLGGVRTEAFF,TRBV30,.,TRBJ1-1,.
CASSLGPAGTEAFF,TRBV5-1,.,TRBJ1-1,.
CSVEDRGQHGYTF,TRBV29-1,.,TRBJ1-2,TRBD1
CASSPGGRGSLANYGYTF,TRBV23-1,.,TRBJ1-2,.
CASSQEGERGGVDTQYF,TRBV4-2,.,TRBJ2-3,TRBD2
CASSLSKTGTDNTEAFF,TRBV27,.,TRBJ1-1,TRBD1
CASRSRGQGSTEAFF,TRBV2,few,TRBJ1-1,TRBD1
CASSERRAHEKLFF,TRBV2,.,TRBJ1-4,.
CSVGQGYGANVLTF,TRBV29-1,.,TRBJ2-6,TRBD1
CASSFGTFDGYTF,TRBV27,few,TRBJ1-2,.
CSSSYSWTVAAYEQYF,TRBV7-9,few,TRBJ2-7,.
CASRRQGGTEAFF,TRBV6-5,.,TRBJ1-1,TRBD1
CASSSPPGKHSYEQYF,TRBV5-6,.,TRBJ2-7,.
CASSPSSQEFYGYTF,TRBV7-3,.,TRBJ1-2,.
CASSSTGLLNTEAFF,TRBV5-1,.,TRBJ1-1,TRBD1
CASSEEGTGEKLFF,TRBV6-5,.,TRBJ1-4,.
CASSLGGDRDQPQHF,TRBV5-4,.,TRBJ1-5,TRBD1
CASSLRGRGADSPPHF,TRBV5-1,.,TRBJ1-6,.
CASSEAPTGLIGNQPQHF,TRBV2,few,TRBJ1-5,TRBD1
CASSQLRVYSNQPQHF,TRBV23-1,.,TRBJ1-5,.
CASSPTRGSGYNEQFF,TRBV5-4,few,TRBJ2-1,.
CASRETGVPGELFF,TRBV6-1,once,TRBJ2-2,TRBD1